Shown below are 6 T cell receptor beta chains from a single sample sequenced in a study of OX40 agonist ivuxolimab in advanced cancers. Here immunoSEQ multiplex PCR was the method, and the copy in TCRdb shows in-frame clones only, minus some. The sample holds some 70,000 clones, approximately 86% seen once. Sequences were derived from CD4+ or CD8+ T cells sorted from blood, sampled in a trial of the OX40 agonist ivuxolimab. These receptors originate from an adult with an advanced solid tumor such as melanoma, head and neck, liver or kidney cancer.

The chain joins TRBV20-1 to TRBJ1-2; no definite D call. The germline gives CDR1 DFQATT, CDR2 SNEGSKA (reference sequence). The CDR3 is 10 amino acids. For the CDR3, the DNA is TGCAGGGTATCGGACTATGGCTACACCTTC. Its translation: CRVSDYGYTF.

V is TRBV6-6 and J is TRBJ1-5; TRBD1 matches 11 bases. V gave up 6 bases and J gave up 4 bases; unmatched junction bases: 5. CDR1 is MNHNY, CDR2 SVGAGI, per germline (reference sequence). The CDR3 length is 15 residues. CDR3 amino acids: CASSQDRGHNQPQHF. CDR3 nucleotides: TGTGCCAGCAGCCAGGACAGGGGGCATAATCAGCCCCAGCATTTT.

V usage is TRBV18 and J usage is TRBJ1-3; D is unresolved. V was clipped by 0 bases and J by 9 bases, with 15 bases between them. The CDR3 spans 15 residues. Per the germline V gene, CDR1 is KGHSH and CDR2 is LQKENI. CDR3 amino acids: CASSPPGRLLGTIYF. CDR3 in DNA: TGTGCCAGCTCACCACCGGGAAGACTTTTGGGCACCATATATTTT.

V usage is TRBV27 and J usage is TRBJ1-2; D is unresolved. The CDR3 extends over 15 amino acids. The germline V gene has CDR1 MNHEY and CDR2 SMNVEV (reference sequence). Trimming stripped 6 bases from V and 6 bases from J, with 20 bases between. Here the CDR3 reads CASRRPGFGEDGYTF. The CDR3 nucleotides are TGTGCCAGCAGGCGACCTGGTTTTGGGGAGGATGGCTACACCTTC.

V gene TRBV7-2 combines with J gene TRBJ2-1; the match to TRBD2 covers 7 bases. CDR3 length equals 15 residues. The V and J ends lost 0 bases and 7 bases, in that order; junction bases with no gene match: 6. The germline gives CDR1 SGHTA, CDR2 FQGNSA. The CDR3 sequence is CASSLAAGVFNEQFF. In nucleotides, the CDR3 is TGTGCCAGCAGCTTAGCTGCGGGGGTTTTTAATGAGCAGTTCTTC.

V and J are TRBV6-5 and TRBJ2-3; 7 nucleotides match TRBD1. In germline, CDR1 is MNHEY, CDR2 SVGAGI. V lost 6 bases and J lost 1; bases outside the gene matches: 4. The CDR3 runs to 14 residues. This CDR3 reads CASRTGFGTDTQYF. The DNA for the CDR3 is TGTGCCAGCAGGACAGGGTTCGGCACAGATACGCAGTATTTT.